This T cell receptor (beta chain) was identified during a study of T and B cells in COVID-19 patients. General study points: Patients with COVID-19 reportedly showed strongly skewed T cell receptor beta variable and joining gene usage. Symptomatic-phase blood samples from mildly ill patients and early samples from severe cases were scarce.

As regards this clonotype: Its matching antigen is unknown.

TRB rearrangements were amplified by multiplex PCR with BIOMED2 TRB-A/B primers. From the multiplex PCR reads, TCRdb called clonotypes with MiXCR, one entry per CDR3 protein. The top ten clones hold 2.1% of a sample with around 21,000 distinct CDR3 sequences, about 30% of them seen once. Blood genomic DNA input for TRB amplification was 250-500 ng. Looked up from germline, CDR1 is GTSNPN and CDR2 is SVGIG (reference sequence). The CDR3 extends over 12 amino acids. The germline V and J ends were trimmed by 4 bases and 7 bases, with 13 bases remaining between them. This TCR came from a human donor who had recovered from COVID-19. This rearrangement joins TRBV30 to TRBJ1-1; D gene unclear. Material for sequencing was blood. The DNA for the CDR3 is TGTGCCTGGACGTACGGACGGATTGAAGCTTTCTTT. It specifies CAWTYGRIEAFF.